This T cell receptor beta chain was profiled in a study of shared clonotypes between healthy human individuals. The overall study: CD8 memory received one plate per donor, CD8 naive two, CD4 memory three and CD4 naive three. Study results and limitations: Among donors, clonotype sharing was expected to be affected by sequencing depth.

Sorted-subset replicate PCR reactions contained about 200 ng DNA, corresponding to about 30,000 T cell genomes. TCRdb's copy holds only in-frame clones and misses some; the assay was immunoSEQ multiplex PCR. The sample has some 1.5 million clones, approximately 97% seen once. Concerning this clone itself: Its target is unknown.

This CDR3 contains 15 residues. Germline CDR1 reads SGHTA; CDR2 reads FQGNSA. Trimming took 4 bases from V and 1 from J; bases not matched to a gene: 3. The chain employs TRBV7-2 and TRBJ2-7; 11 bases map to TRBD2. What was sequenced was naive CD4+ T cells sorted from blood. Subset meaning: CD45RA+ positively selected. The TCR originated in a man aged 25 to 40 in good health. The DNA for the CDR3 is TGTGCCAGCAGCTGGGGACTAGCGGATTCCTACGAGCAGTACTTC. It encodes CASSWGLADSYEQYF.